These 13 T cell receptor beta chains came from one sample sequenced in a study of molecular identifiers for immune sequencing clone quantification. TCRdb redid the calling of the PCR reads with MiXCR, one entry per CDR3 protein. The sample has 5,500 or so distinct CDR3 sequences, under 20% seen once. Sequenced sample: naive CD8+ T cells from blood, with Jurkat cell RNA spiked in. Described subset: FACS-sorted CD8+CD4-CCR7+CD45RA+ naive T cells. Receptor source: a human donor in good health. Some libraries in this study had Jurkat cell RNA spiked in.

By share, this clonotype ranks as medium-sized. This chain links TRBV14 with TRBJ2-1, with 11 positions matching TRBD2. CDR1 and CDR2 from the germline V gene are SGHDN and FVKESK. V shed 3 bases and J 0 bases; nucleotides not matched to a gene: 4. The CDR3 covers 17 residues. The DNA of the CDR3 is TGTGCCAGCAGCCAGGGACTAGCGGTGAGCTCCTACAATGAGCAGTTCTTC. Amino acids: CASSQGLAVSSYNEQFF. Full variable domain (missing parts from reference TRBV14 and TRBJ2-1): EAGVTQFPSHSVIEKGQTVTLRCDPISGHDNLYWYRRVMGKEIKFLLHFVKESKQDESGMPNNRFLAERTGGTYSTLKVQPAELEDSGVYFCASSQGLAVSSYNEQFFGPGTRLTVL.

The CDR3 sequence is CASSYSDTQYF. The CDR3 DNA reads as TGTGCCAGCAGTTACTCGGATACGCAGTATTTT. The V gene is TRBV6-6, the J gene TRBJ2-3, with D unresolved. Germline V CDR1 and CDR2: MNHNY, SVGAGI (reference sequence). This CDR3 is built from 11 residues. The ends were cut back, 0 bases at V and 6 bases at J, with 1 base in the middle.

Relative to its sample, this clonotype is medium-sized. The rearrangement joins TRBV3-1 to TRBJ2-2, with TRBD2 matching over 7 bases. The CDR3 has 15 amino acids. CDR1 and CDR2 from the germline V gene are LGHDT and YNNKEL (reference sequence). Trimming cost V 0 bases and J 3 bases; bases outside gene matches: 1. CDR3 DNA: TGTGCCAGCAGCCAAGATAGCGGGTACACCGGGGAGCTGTTTTTT. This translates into CASSQDSGYTGELFF.

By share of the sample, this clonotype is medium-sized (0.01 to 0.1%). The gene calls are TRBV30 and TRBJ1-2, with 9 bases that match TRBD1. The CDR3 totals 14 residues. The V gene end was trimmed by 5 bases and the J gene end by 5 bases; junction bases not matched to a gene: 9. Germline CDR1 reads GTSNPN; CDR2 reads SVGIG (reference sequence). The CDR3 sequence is CAWGTGQGFYGYTF. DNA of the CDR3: TGTGCCTGGGGCACGGGACAGGGTTTTTATGGCTACACCTTC.

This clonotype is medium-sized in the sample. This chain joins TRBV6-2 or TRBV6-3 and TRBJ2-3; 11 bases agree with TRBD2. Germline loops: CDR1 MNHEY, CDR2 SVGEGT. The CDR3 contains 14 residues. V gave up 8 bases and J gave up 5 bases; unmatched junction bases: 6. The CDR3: CASDGLAGGDTQYF. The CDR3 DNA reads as TGTGCCAGCGACGGGCTAGCGGGAGGAGATACGCAGTATTTT.

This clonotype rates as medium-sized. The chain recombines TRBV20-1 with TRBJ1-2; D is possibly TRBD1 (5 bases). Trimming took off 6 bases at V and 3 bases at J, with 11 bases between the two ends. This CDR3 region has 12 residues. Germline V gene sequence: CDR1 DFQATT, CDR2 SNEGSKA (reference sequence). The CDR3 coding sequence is TGCAGTGCCAAACAGGAGGACTATGGCTACACCTTC. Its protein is CSAKQEDYGYTF.

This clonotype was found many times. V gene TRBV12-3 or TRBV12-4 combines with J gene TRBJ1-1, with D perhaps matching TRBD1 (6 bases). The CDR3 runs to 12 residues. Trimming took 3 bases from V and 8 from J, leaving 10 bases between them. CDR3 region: CASSFGGWEAFF. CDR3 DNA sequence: TGTGCCAGCAGTTTTGGGGGCTGGGAAGCTTTCTTT.

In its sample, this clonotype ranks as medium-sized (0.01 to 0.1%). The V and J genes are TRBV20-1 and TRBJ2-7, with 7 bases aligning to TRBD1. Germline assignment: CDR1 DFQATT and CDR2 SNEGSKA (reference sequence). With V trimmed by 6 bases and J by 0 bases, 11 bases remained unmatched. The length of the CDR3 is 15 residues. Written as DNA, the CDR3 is TGCAGTGCAATTACCGGGACAGCTAGCTCCTACGAGCAGTACTTC. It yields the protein CSAITGTASSYEQYF.

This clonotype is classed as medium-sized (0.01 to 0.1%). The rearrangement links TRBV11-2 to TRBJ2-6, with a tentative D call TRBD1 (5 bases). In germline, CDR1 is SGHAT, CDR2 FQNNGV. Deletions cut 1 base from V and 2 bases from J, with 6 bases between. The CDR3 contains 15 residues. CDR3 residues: CASSLAGTGANVLTF. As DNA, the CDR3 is TGTGCCAGCAGCTTAGCAGGGACTGGGGCCAACGTCCTGACTTTC.

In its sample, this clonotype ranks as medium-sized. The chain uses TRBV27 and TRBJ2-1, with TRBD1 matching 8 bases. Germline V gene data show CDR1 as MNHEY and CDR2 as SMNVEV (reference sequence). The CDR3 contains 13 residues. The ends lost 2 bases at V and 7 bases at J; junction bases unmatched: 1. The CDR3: CASSLQGANEQFF. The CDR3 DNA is TGTGCCAGCAGTTTACAGGGGGCAAATGAGCAGTTCTTC.

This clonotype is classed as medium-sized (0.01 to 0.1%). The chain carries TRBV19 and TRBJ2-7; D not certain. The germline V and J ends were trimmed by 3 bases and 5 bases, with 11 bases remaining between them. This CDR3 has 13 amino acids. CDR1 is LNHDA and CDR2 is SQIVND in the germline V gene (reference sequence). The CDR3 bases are TGTGCCAGTAGTATTAGTATAGACAACGAGCAGTACTTC. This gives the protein CASSISIDNEQYF.

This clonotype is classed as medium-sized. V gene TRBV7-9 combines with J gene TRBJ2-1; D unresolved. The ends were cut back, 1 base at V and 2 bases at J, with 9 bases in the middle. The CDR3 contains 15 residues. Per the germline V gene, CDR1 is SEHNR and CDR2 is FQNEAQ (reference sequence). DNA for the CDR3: TGTGCCAGCAGCTTAGTTGGTAGTACCTACAATGAGCAGTTCTTC. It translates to CASSLVGSTYNEQFF.

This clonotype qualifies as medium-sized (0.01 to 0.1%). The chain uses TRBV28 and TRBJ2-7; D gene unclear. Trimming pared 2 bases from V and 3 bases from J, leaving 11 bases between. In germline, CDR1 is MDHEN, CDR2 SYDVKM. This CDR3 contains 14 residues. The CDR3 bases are TGTGCCAGCAGTTTAAGTATCGCAGTCTACGAGCAGTACTTC. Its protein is CASSLSIAVYEQYF.